Below are 22 T cell receptor beta chains sequenced from a single sample in a study of Ad26.COV2.S vaccination and SARS-CoV-2 variants. Regarding treatment: 15 to 20 received Ad26.COV2.S at low or high dose, single or two shots; roughly five received placebo; per-sample allocation not given. Material that was analyzed had been drawn on day 63 after the first vaccine or placebo injection. Clones were sequenced by immunoSEQ multiplex PCR, and TCRdb holds only the in-frame ones, with some missing. Of around 380,000 clones in the sample, 75% to 90% were seen once. This specimen consisted of peripheral blood, obtained in a trial of Ad26.COV2.S vaccine versus placebo. The receptors were gathered from a person between 18 and 65 years old who received the Ad26.COV2.S COVID-19 vaccine or a placebo.

The chain couples TRBV2 to TRBJ2-2; 9 bases are a match to TRBD1. From germline, CDR1 is SNHLY and CDR2 FYNNEI. The CDR3 consists of 14 residues. Trimming at V came to 11 bases and at J to 5 bases, leaving 9 bases not matched to a gene. The CDR3, as DNA: TGTGCCGGCCAACGGGACAGGGCAACCGGGGAGCTGTTTTTT. Translated, it gives CAGQRDRATGELFF.

The chain is built from TRBV19 and TRBJ2-1, with D unresolved. CDR3 length: 14 amino acids. Germline V gives CDR1 LNHDA, CDR2 SQIVND (reference sequence). V was cut by 3 bases and J by 4 bases, with 10 bases left in between. The CDR3 spells CASSILGLYNEQFF. CDR3 DNA: TGTGCCAGTAGTATTCTGGGCCTTTACAATGAGCAGTTCTTC.

V and J are TRBV7-9 and TRBJ2-6; 8 bases are a match to TRBD1. Germline CDR1 and CDR2: SEHNR and FQNEAQ (reference sequence). J gave up 0 bases and V 0 bases, and 1 base lay outside the gene matches. This CDR3 is built from 17 residues. CDR3 residues: CASSLAGQVSGANVLTF. The CDR3 DNA is TGTGCCAGCAGCTTAGCGGGACAGGTCTCTGGGGCCAACGTCCTGACTTTC.

This chain links TRBV6-5 with TRBJ1-2; D unclear. CDR3 length: 10 residues. Between the trimmed V and J ends, which lost 6 bases and 5 bases, there was a span of 4 bases. Germline CDR1 and CDR2: MNHEY and SVGAGI. DNA for the CDR3: TGTGCCAGCAGGGATTATGGCTACACCTTC. Translated: CASRDYGYTF.

V gene TRBV14 combines with J gene TRBJ1-2; maybe TRBD1 (6 bases). This CDR3 spans 12 amino acids. V dropped 5 bases and J dropped 5 bases, with 9 bases sitting between them. The germline V gene has CDR1 SGHDN and CDR2 FVKESK. CDR3 protein: CASSEQGYGYTF. The CDR3 DNA reads as TGTGCCAGCAGCGAACAGGGTTATGGCTACACCTTC.

J is TRBJ1-1 and V is TRBV19; no firm D call. The CDR3 is 14 residues long. Looked up from germline, CDR1 is LNHDA and CDR2 is SQIVND (reference sequence). V lost 0 bases to trimming and J lost 4 bases, with 9 bases between them. CDR3 protein: CASSIEAGGTEAFF. Here the CDR3 DNA reads TGTGCCAGTAGTATAGAAGCGGGCGGCACTGAAGCTTTCTTT.

This rearrangement joins TRBV18 to TRBJ2-4; D uncertain. Germline CDR1 KGHSH, CDR2 LQKENI. This CDR3 region has 16 residues. Trimming shortened V by 3 bases and J by 0 bases, and 12 bases separated the two germline ends. Here the CDR3 reads CASSPPQLLAKNIQYF. The CDR3 DNA sequence: TGTGCCAGCTCACCCCCCCAGTTACTAGCCAAAAACATTCAGTACTTC.

The rearrangement links TRBV11-2 to TRBJ1-1; D ambiguous. Germline V gene data show CDR1 as SGHAT and CDR2 as FQNNGV. Trimming stripped 5 bases from V and 5 bases from J, with 12 bases between. CDR3 length: 13 amino acids. The CDR3 DNA reads TGTGCCAGCAGCCCTACTATTGGGACTGAAGCTTTCTTT. As protein: CASSPTIGTEAFF.

CDR3 nucleotides: TGTGCCAGCCAGACAGGGGACGGGACCCAGTACTTC. Protein sequence: CASQTGDGTQYF. The rearrangement uses TRBV2 and TRBJ2-5, with TRBD1 identical over 8 bases. CDR1 is SNHLY, CDR2 FYNNEI, per germline. Unmatched junction bases numbered 6, after V lost 8 bases and J lost 7 bases. There are 12 residues in the CDR3.

V gene TRBV5-4 combines with J gene TRBJ1-6; 7 nucleotides match TRBD1. Germline V lookup: CDR1 SGHNT, CDR2 YYREEE (reference sequence). Germline trimming cut 5 bases from V and 7 bases from J; bases unmatched to any gene: 9. The CDR3 extends over 15 amino acids. The CDR3 is CASRISGTVNSPLHF. Here the CDR3 DNA reads TGTGCCAGCAGAATTTCCGGGACAGTAAATTCACCCCTCCACTTT.

The table lists this clone with a count of one. This chain joins TRBV7-8 and TRBJ1-1; D is possibly TRBD1 (5 bases). The CDR3 length is 12 residues. Germline V CDR1 and CDR2: SGHVS, FQNEAQ. V lost 5 bases, J lost 4 bases, and 8 bases lay in between. The DNA for the CDR3 is TGTGCCAGCAGCCCCGGGGGCACTGAAGCTTTCTTT. As protein: CASSPGGTEAFF.

This clone came up once. This chain links TRBV3-1 (or the pseudogene TRBV3-2) with TRBJ1-2; D is unresolved. CDR1 LGHDT and CDR2 YNNKEL come from the germline V gene (reference sequence). V dropped 0 bases and J dropped 7 bases, with 12 bases sitting between them. The CDR3 covers 14 residues. CDR3 sequence reads: CASSQDLPPSGYTF. CDR3 coding DNA: TGTGCCAGCAGCCAAGATTTGCCTCCGTCTGGCTACACCTTC.

This clone was recorded only once. This chain connects TRBV5-6 to TRBJ1-2; 9 positions agree with TRBD1. In germline, CDR1 is SGHDT, CDR2 YYEEEE. V was pared by 4 bases and J by 2 bases, with 15 bases of the junction left unmatched. This CDR3 comprises 18 residues. The CDR3 here is CASSPEGTGTYRNYGYTF. In DNA form, the CDR3 reads TGTGCCAGCAGCCCGGAGGGGACAGGGACCTACCGAAACTATGGCTACACCTTC.

This chain links TRBV6-5 with TRBJ2-1; TRBD2 matches 11 bases. CDR3 length: 13 residues. J gave up 10 bases and V 6 bases, and 5 bases lay outside the gene matches. Germline values: CDR1 MNHEY, CDR2 SVGAGI. CDR3 protein: CASRFLAGGEQFF. The CDR3 coding sequence is TGTGCCAGCAGGTTTCTAGCGGGGGGAGAGCAGTTCTTC.

The sample holds one count of this clone. The J gene is TRBJ2-1, the V gene TRBV19; 9 bases are shared with TRBD2. CDR3 length: 14 amino acids. Germline V lookup: CDR1 LNHDA, CDR2 SQIVND (reference sequence). Trimming cost V 6 bases and J 5 bases; bases outside gene matches: 5. The CDR3 nucleotides read TGTGCCAGTAGCAAGCGGGGGGCCCACAATGAGCAGTTCTTC. Translated, it gives CASSKRGAHNEQFF.

The chain employs TRBV5-1 and TRBJ1-1, with 7 bases aligning to TRBD1. The CDR3 consists of 14 residues. Germline CDR1 is SGHRS and CDR2 is YFSETQ. The J segment lost 7 bases and the V segment lost 1 base, leaving 7 bases of the junction unmatched. The CDR3 nucleotides read TGCGCCAGCAGCTTGCTTCGGACAGGCGATGAAGCTTTCTTT. Encoded protein: CASSLLRTGDEAFF.

CDR3 nucleotides: TGTGCCAGCAGCTTACGTGCGGACGAGCAGTACTTC. Translating gives CASSLRADEQYF. The rearrangement joins TRBV13 to TRBJ2-7; D is uncertain. Trimming pared 2 bases from V and 5 bases from J, leaving 7 bases between. The CDR3 runs to 12 residues. The germline CDR1 and CDR2 sequences are PRHDT and FYEKMQ (reference sequence).

The sample holds one count of this clone. V and J are TRBV5-1 and TRBJ1-1, with TRBD1 matching 7 bases. Per germline, CDR1 SGHRS and CDR2 YFSETQ. Trimming cost V 2 bases and J 4 bases; bases outside gene matches: 8. The length of the CDR3 is 15 residues. As DNA, the CDR3 is TGCGCCAGCAGCTTTGAACAGGGGTTGAGCACTGAAGCTTTCTTT. As protein: CASSFEQGLSTEAFF.

The CDR3 DNA is TGCGCCAGCAGGGCGGGACAGGGCTATGGCTACACCTTC. Residues: CASRAGQGYGYTF. J is TRBJ1-2 and V is TRBV5-1; 9 positions agree with TRBD1. The CDR3 length is 13 residues. CDR1 is SGHRS, CDR2 YFSETQ, per germline. V trimming: 5 bases; J trimming: 4 bases; junction bases outside the gene matches: 3. The full variable domain, rest sourced from reference TRBV5-1 and TRBJ1-2, is KAGVTQTPRYLIKTRGQQVTLSCSPISGHRSVSWYQQTPGQGLQFLFEYFSETQRNKGNFPGRFSGRQFSNSRSEMNVSTLELGDSALYLCASRAGQGYGYTFGSGTRLTVV.

The genes are TRBV2 and TRBJ1-4, with unresolved D. Germline-derived CDR1 and CDR2 are SNHLY and FYNNEI. V gave up 4 bases and J gave up 8 bases, with 17 bases separating them. This CDR3 has 15 residues. Here the CDR3 reads CASSVSGLPGEKLFF. In DNA, the CDR3 is TGTGCCAGCAGTGTGTCCGGGCTCCCGGGGGAAAAACTGTTTTTT.

The V gene is TRBV6-2 or TRBV6-3, the J gene TRBJ1-2; no clear D. V was pared by 2 bases and J by 10 bases, with 8 bases between. There are 11 residues in the CDR3. Germline CDR1 reads MNHEY; CDR2 reads SVGEGT. CDR3 region: CASSYVGAYTF. The DNA for the CDR3 is TGTGCCAGCAGTTACGTGGGTGCCTACACCTTC.

V is TRBV16 and J is TRBJ2-1, with D perhaps matching TRBD2 (6 bases). V lost 3 bases, J lost 8 bases, and 11 bases lay in between. The CDR3 is made up of 13 amino acids. Germline CDR1 KGHSY, CDR2 FQNENV. This chain's CDR3 is CASSHTGGHEQFF. The CDR3 nucleotides are TGTGCCAGCAGCCATACCGGGGGACATGAGCAGTTCTTC. The whole variable domain, remainder taken from reference TRBV16 and TRBJ2-1, is GEEVAQTPKHLVRGEGQKAKLYCAPIKGHSYVFWYQQVLKNEFKFLISFQNENVFDETGMPKERFSAKCLPNSPCSLEIQATKLEDSAVYFCASSHTGGHEQFFGPGTRLTVL.